A selection of T cell receptor beta chains follows, all from one sample in a study of T cell changes during pregnancy in multiple sclerosis. Libraries were prepared by immunoSEQ multiplex PCR; TCRdb keeps only in-frame clonotypes and omits some of them. The sample contains about 100,000 clones, over 80% of which appear only once. Here the sequenced sample was peripheral blood, taken after pregnancy. The receptors were gathered from a female donor with multiple sclerosis, enrolled in a pregnancy study. The CDR3 runs from the conserved cysteine through the conserved F or W. Fields, in order: J gene, clone size, V gene, D gene, CDR3 protein. A D gene is named only where the DNA matches it firmly. Some rows have no size entry. The others give once, few or many, or a class for an expanded clone.

TRBJ2-7 NA TRBV6-5 NA CASSYPGQKNYEQYF
TRBJ2-5 NA TRBV2 TRBD2 CASSGPLLAEETQYF
TRBJ2-7 NA TRBV7-2 NA CASSPDMAYEQYF
TRBJ1-3 NA TRBV2 NA CASSENRVTGGNTIYF
TRBJ1-2 NA TRBV15 NA CATSRGGLDRNYGYTF
TRBJ2-7 NA TRBV5-7 TRBD1 CASSFGGQGSAYEQYF
TRBJ1-1 NA TRBV19 NA CASRERDMNTEAFF
TRBJ2-3 NA TRBV28 TRBD2 CASSYSVAGVGSDTQYF
TRBJ1-4 NA TRBV9 TRBD1 CASSVGLGQGNEKLFF
TRBJ1-1 once TRBV18 TRBD1 CASSSEQGAMGTEAFF
TRBJ2-7 NA TRBV5-1 TRBD1 CASSPGNRGEQYF
TRBJ2-1 once TRBV7-6 TRBD1 CASSLEGQGHNEQFF
TRBJ1-1 once TRBV5-1 NA CASSLVGGMNTEAFF
TRBJ1-2 NA TRBV19 TRBD1 CASSIGQGARGGYTF
TRBJ1-1 NA TRBV19 NA CASSPTANTEAFF
TRBJ2-4 NA TRBV19 TRBD1 CASSPRQGRNIQYF
TRBJ2-5 NA TRBV15 TRBD2 CATSRVLAGGTRVETQYF
TRBJ2-7 NA TRBV6-1 TRBD2 CASIEREEIYEQYF
TRBJ1-1 NA TRBV27 TRBD1 CASSSYTGVRTEAFF
TRBJ2-7 NA TRBV19 TRBD1 CASSRTGVYEQYF
TRBJ2-7 NA TRBV28 NA CASGHYEQYF
TRBJ2-3 NA TRBV6-4 TRBD1 CASSAWAGGYDTQYF
TRBJ1-6 NA TRBV6-5 NA CASRPRQVSEPLHF
TRBJ2-3 NA TRBV19 TRBD2 CASSMRTSGTDTQYF
TRBJ1-2 NA TRBV14 NA CASSQVQGPVGCTF
TRBJ2-7 once TRBV19 NA CASSIRQEAYEQYF
TRBJ2-2 NA TRBV9 NA CASSVTFQGAGAGELFF
TRBJ2-7 NA TRBV9 NA CASSVGAESYEQYF
TRBJ2-1 NA TRBV9 TRBD2 CASSGSGGSSYNEQFF
TRBJ2-5 NA TRBV19 TRBD1 CASSWDSQETQYF
TRBJ2-2 NA TRBV2 TRBD2 CASRTGGLAGELFF
TRBJ2-2 NA TRBV5-1 TRBD1 CASSRQGTGSNTGELFF
TRBJ2-5 NA TRBV11-3 TRBD2 CASSFALRIAGGETQYF
TRBJ2-1 NA TRBV27 TRBD2 CASSLSRGLAGAAYNEQFF
TRBJ1-2 NA TRBV12-5 NA CASGFNGYTF
TRBJ2-1 NA TRBV5-6 TRBD2 CASSLRTSGSIGEQFF
TRBJ2-3 NA TRBV5-4 TRBD2 CASSPDPGLAGGDTQYF
TRBJ2-5 few TRBV6-1 TRBD2 CASSDFAGGEETQYF
TRBJ1-6 NA TRBV28 NA CASSEHNSPLHF
TRBJ1-3 NA TRBV12-5 TRBD1 CASGLVLARGAGNTIYF
TRBJ2-2 NA TRBV5-1 TRBD2 CASSLDGRDTGELFF
TRBJ1-1 NA TRBV30 NA CAWSRSRKNTEAFF
TRBJ2-5 NA TRBV7-8 TRBD2 CASSLARPGLAGQETQYF
TRBJ1-1 NA TRBV6-6 NA CASSYDRSGIEAFF
TRBJ1-1 NA TRBV28 TRBD1 CASNHPGTGGLSEAFF
TRBJ2-7 NA TRBV27 NA CASSLLGNSYEQYF
TRBJ1-4 NA TRBV5-1 NA CASSPDSHNEKLFF
TRBJ2-5 NA TRBV18 NA CASSPRGRQETQYF
TRBJ2-3 NA TRBV29-1 NA CSASTRYTDTQYF
TRBJ1-6 NA TRBV18 TRBD1 CASSPIEPPDRENLGSPLHF
TRBJ1-4 NA TRBV29-1 NA CSVEEPRGEKLFF
TRBJ1-5 NA TRBV6-1 NA CASLIQVNLNQPQHF
TRBJ2-1 NA TRBV10-2 TRBD2 CASLGLAGVGDNEQFF
TRBJ1-5 NA TRBV28 NA CASRLGGSNQPQHF
TRBJ1-4 NA TRBV2 NA CASSEALQGYEKLFF